What follows is one T cell receptor beta chain and its context. Method: immunoSEQ multiplex PCR; TCRdb's copy keeps in-frame clones and lacks some. This repertoire shows about 280,000 clones, 88% found once; its top ten account for 9% to 9.5%. Germline CDR1 is LNHDA and CDR2 is SQIVND (reference sequence). The CDR3 contains 16 residues. Trimming left V 6 bases short and J 0 bases short, with 15 bases between. This entry belongs to a study of blood T cell repertoires in COVID-19. Across the whole study: Samples taken during acute and convalescent COVID-19 were collected in the United States, Italy and Spain. PBMCs, B-cell-depleted T cells, or T cells provided the cDNA or gDNA that made up the material.

The sequencing input was peripheral blood. This receptor was identified in a man younger than 35 with active or convalescent COVID-19. The V call is TRBV19, the J call TRBJ1-3; the D is unclear. The CDR3 here is CASSPRLWPSGNTIYF. In DNA, the CDR3 is TGTGCCAGTAGCCCCAGATTGTGGCCCTCTGGAAACACCATATATTTT.